This T cell receptor (beta chain) originates from a study of glioma-infiltrating T cells. General observations from the study: Very few CDR3 sequences were shared between tissue and blood.

Worth noting for this clonotype: The antigen is unknown.

The CDR3 contains 14 residues. Germline V gene data show CDR1 as MNHNS and CDR2 as SASEGT. Deletions cut 6 bases from V and 10 bases from J, with 19 bases between. Amplification of TCR alpha and beta CDR3 regions from RNA used iRepertoire nested multiplex PCR. Input was 100-400 ng of tissue mRNA or PBMC total RNA. One entry per CDR3 protein results from TCRdb running MiXCR on the multiplex PCR reads. The table shows 90,000 to 100,000 distinct CDR3 sequences, with approximately 42% occurring only once. Material for sequencing was glioma tissue, nonneoplastic brain tissue, or PBMCs (not recorded which). This sequence joins TRBV6-1 and TRBJ2-1, with D unclear. This clonotype originated in a human donor with low-grade glioma or glioblastoma, undergoing nonglioma brain surgery, or in good health (not recorded which). CDR3 bases: TGTGCCAGCAGGAATTATACATCGGTCAAGGAGCAGTTCTTC. As protein: CASRNYTSVKEQFF.